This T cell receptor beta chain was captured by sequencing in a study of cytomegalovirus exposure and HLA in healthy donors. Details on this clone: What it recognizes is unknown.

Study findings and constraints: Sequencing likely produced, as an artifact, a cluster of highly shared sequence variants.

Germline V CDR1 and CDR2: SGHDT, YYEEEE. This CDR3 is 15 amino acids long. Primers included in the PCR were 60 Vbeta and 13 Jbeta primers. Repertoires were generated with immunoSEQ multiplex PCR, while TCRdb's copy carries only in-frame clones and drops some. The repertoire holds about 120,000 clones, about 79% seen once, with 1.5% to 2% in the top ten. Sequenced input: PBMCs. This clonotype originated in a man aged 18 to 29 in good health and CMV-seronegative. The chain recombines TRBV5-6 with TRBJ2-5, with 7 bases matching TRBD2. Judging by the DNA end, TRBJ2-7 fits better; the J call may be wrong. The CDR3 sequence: CASSLLGTKSYEQYF. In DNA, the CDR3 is TGTGCCAGCAGCTTATTGGGGACTAAGAGTTACGAGCAGTACTTC.